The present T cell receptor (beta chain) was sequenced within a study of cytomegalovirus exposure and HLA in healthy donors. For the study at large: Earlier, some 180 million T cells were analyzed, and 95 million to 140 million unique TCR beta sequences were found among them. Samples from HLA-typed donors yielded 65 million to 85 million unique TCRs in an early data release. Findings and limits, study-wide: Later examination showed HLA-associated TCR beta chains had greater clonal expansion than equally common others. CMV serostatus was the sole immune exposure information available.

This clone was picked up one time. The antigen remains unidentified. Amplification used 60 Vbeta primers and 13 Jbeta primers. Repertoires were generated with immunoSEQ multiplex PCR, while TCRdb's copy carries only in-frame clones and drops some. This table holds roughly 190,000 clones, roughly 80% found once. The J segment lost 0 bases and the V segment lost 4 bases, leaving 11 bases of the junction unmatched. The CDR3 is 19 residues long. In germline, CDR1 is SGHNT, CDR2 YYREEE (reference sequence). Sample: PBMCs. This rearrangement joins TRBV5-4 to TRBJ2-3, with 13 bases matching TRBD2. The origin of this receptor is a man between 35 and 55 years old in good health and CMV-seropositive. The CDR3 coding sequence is TGTGCCAGCAGCCTTCCGCGACTAGCGGGGGGTTTGAGCACAGATACGCAGTATTTT. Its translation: CASSLPRLAGGLSTDTQYF.